Here is one TCR beta chain with its context. What it binds is not known. This entry belongs to a study of a mutant IDH1 vaccine in newly diagnosed glioma. Study overall: Across weeks 1, 3, 5, 7, 11, 15, 19 and 23, patients received a vaccination each time, eight in all. Prior therapy was radiotherapy, temozolomide, or both; most received both.

The time point denotes: week 23, last vaccination. Every vaccine dose comprised 300 ug of mutant IDH1 20-mer peptide plus topical imiquimod. New WHO grade 3 or 4 astrocytomas that were IDH1-mutant and ATRX-lost occurred in the donors. Clones were read by immunoSEQ multiplex PCR, and TCRdb kept only the in-frame ones, dropping some. The table shows about 65,000 clones, with approximately 84% occurring only once. Findings and limits, study-wide: Any relationship between pseudoprogression and changes in top peripheral T cell clonotypes seemed absent.

This clonotype was obtained from a man aged 30 to 45 with glioma. Sequencing was performed on PBMCs, taken from a glioma patient whose treatment included an IDH1 peptide vaccine.

CDR3: CASSSPNTGVRDQPQHF. In DNA form, the CDR3 reads TGTGCCAGCAGTAGTCCCAACACAGGGGTTCGGGATCAGCCCCAGCATTTT. The chain joins TRBV2 to TRBJ1-5, with TRBD1 matching 7 bases. The germline V gene has CDR1 SNHLY and CDR2 FYNNEI. Germline trimming cut 5 bases from V and 5 bases from J; bases unmatched to any gene: 15. CDR3 length: 17 amino acids.